The 32 T cell receptor beta chains reported below all come from one sample, sequenced in a study of T cells in Graves' hyperthyroidism and ophthalmopathy. The investigators amplified TCR beta CDR3 regions from RNA transcripts. First-round RT-PCR targeting the TCR CDR3 was performed with the HTBI primer set. MiXCR, run by TCRdb on the multiplex PCR reads, gives a single entry per CDR3 protein. The data show roughly 570,000 distinct CDR3 sequences, 15% to 19% seen once. Sequences were obtained from blood. These TCRs come from a woman in her 30s with Graves' hyperthyroidism.

This clonotype was seen at least ten times. This chain links TRBV28 with TRBJ1-4; no firm D call. The V gene lost 4 bases and the J gene lost 14 bases, with 23 bases spanning the gap. In germline, CDR1 is MDHEN, CDR2 SYDVKM. The CDR3 loop spans 15 amino acids. The CDR3 sequence: CASSSPTESRWRLFF. For the CDR3, the DNA is TGTGCCAGCAGTTCCCCGACGGAGTCACGTTGGCGTCTGTTTTTT.

This clonotype has more than one count but fewer than ten. The J gene is TRBJ2-7, the V gene TRBV4-3, with 10 bases aligning to TRBD1. CDR1 LGHNA and CDR2 YSLEER come from the germline V gene. V was pared by 0 bases and J by 4 bases, with 6 bases of the junction left unmatched. This CDR3 has 16 residues. The DNA for the CDR3 is TGCGCCAGCAGCCAAGAAGCGACAGGGGGCATTTACGAGCAGTACTTC. Amino acid sequence: CASSQEATGGIYEQYF.

CDR3 sequence: CASSLETSGGPREQYF. CDR3 bases: TGTGCCAGCAGCTTAGAGACTAGCGGGGGGCCGCGGGAGCAGTACTTC. The J gene is TRBJ2-7, the V gene TRBV11-2, with 13 bases fitting TRBD2. Unmatched junction bases numbered 6, after V lost 0 bases and J lost 7 bases. Germline V gives CDR1 SGHAT, CDR2 FQNNGV. The CDR3 contains 16 residues.

Ten or more counts support this clonotype. V usage is TRBV6-1 and J usage is TRBJ1-5; 9 bases are shared with TRBD1. Per the germline V gene, CDR1 is MNHNS and CDR2 is SASEGT. After removal of 6 bases from V and 7 bases from J, the junction contained 4 bases not matched to a gene. This CDR3 region has 13 residues. The CDR3 DNA follows: TGTGCCAGCAGCGGGACAGGGAGCCAGCCCCAGCATTTT. It is translated as CASSGTGSQPQHF.

This clonotype was picked up many times. The chain is built from TRBV28 and TRBJ1-5; D unresolved. V lost 2 bases, J lost 1 base, and 12 bases lay in between. The CDR3 extends over 16 amino acids. Germline CDR1 reads MDHEN; CDR2 reads SYDVKM. CDR3 DNA sequence: TGTGCCAGCAGTTTACGTCAGTCCCTAAGCAATCAGCCCCAGCATTTT. Its protein product is CASSLRQSLSNQPQHF. Combining the CDR3 with reference TRBV28 and TRBJ1-5 gives the whole variable domain DVKVTQSSRYLVKRTGEKVFLECVQDMDHENMFWYRQDPGLGLRLIYFSYDVKMKEKGDIPEGYSVSREKKERFSLILESASTNQTSMYLCASSLRQSLSNQPQHFGDGTRLSIL.

This clonotype appeared a few times. The chain links TRBV19 to TRBJ1-5; unclear D gene. Deletions cut 2 bases from V and 3 bases from J, with 11 bases between. The germline CDR1 and CDR2 sequences are LNHDA and SQIVND (reference sequence). The CDR3 is made up of 15 amino acids. The CDR3, as DNA: TGTGCCAGTAGTATAATGGGCACTCCCAATCAGCCCCAGCATTTT. The encoded protein is CASSIMGTPNQPQHF.

The sample holds many counts of this clonotype. The J gene is TRBJ2-7, the V gene TRBV20-1, with 8 bases matching TRBD2. This CDR3 has 13 residues. The trim removed 5 bases at V and 5 bases at J, leaving 8 bases unmatched. Germline CDR1 is DFQATT and CDR2 is SNEGSKA (reference sequence). CDR3 DNA sequence: TGCAGTGCTTTTAGCGGGGCGCCTGACGAGCAGTACTTC. Encoded protein: CSAFSGAPDEQYF.

This clonotype has just a few counts. In nucleotides, the CDR3 is TGTGCCAGCAGCCAAGTTATCGCCGGGGAGCTGTTTTTT. Amino acids: CASSQVIAGELFF. V and J are TRBV3-1 and TRBJ2-2; D is uncertain. Looked up from germline, CDR1 is LGHDT and CDR2 is YNNKEL (reference sequence). V was trimmed by 1 base and J by 6 bases, leaving 6 bases between them. CDR3 length equals 13 residues.

This clonotype came up many times. J is TRBJ2-7 and V is TRBV11-2, with D unclear. This CDR3 has 16 amino acids. Trimming took 5 bases from V and 0 from J, leaving 17 bases between them. Germline assignment: CDR1 SGHAT and CDR2 FQNNGV. CDR3 amino acids: CASSKNGDLSSYEQYF. For the CDR3, the DNA is TGTGCCAGCAGCAAAAACGGCGACTTAAGCTCCTACGAGCAGTACTTC.

This clonotype was detected ten times or more. The CDR3 DNA is TGCAGCGCCGAACGCGTCCACGGCAGCTCCTACGAGCAGTACTTC. It yields the protein CSAERVHGSSYEQYF. The chain uses TRBV29-1 and TRBJ2-7; no reliable D call. CDR3 length equals 15 residues. V lost 7 bases and J lost 0, with 19 bases in between. From germline, CDR1 is SQVTM and CDR2 ANQGSEA.

This clonotype was counted a few times. The chain combines TRBV20-1 with TRBJ2-1; 7 nucleotides align to TRBD2. CDR1 is DFQATT, CDR2 SNEGSKA, per germline (reference sequence). V lost 2 bases, J lost 3 bases, and 4 bases stayed unmatched. The CDR3 has 14 residues. The CDR3 reads CSARSQRGYNEQFF. The CDR3 region has the DNA TGCAGTGCTAGATCTCAGCGGGGCTACAATGAGCAGTTCTTC.

This clonotype was seen repeatedly, ten times or more. This rearrangement joins TRBV2 to TRBJ2-1; TRBD2 aligns across 11 bases. Germline CDR1 is SNHLY and CDR2 is FYNNEI. The junction had 12 bases not matched to a gene; V was cut back by 9 bases and J by 5 bases. This CDR3 contains 16 residues. The CDR3 DNA reads TGTGCCAGTAATCACAGGGGACTAGCGGACCACAATGAGCAGTTCTTC. It codes for CASNHRGLADHNEQFF.

A few counts support this clonotype. This chain connects TRBV6-1 to TRBJ2-7, with D possibly TRBD2 on 6 matching bases. Germline CDR1 is MNHNS and CDR2 is SASEGT. Trimming took 3 bases from V and 6 from J, leaving 9 bases between them. The CDR3 consists of 12 residues. The DNA of the CDR3 is TGTGCCAGCAGTGACGGGAGAGGCGAGCAGTACTTC. Its protein product is CASSDGRGEQYF.

This clonotype was observed a handful of times. Here the CDR3 reads CASSPPIGGAAYNEQFF. The CDR3 DNA reads as TGTGCCAGCAGCCCTCCGATTGGCGGAGCCGCCTACAATGAGCAGTTCTTC. The chain joins TRBV7-2 to TRBJ2-1; the D is unclear. V lost 5 bases and J lost 2, with 19 bases in between. The CDR3 spans 17 residues. The germline gives CDR1 SGHTA, CDR2 FQGNSA.

The table lists this clonotype with many counts. The chain combines TRBV11-2 with TRBJ2-2; D gene unclear. V was pared by 2 bases and J by 6 bases, with 7 bases between. Germline CDR1 SGHAT, CDR2 FQNNGV. The CDR3 spans 13 residues. CDR3 DNA sequence: TGTGCCAGCAGCTTAAGCTCCCCCGGGGAGCTGTTTTTT. Translated, it gives CASSLSSPGELFF.

The rearrangement links TRBV5-5 to TRBJ2-5; maybe TRBD1 (6 bases). The length of the CDR3 is 16 residues. Germline V CDR1 and CDR2: SGHKS, YYEKEE (reference sequence). V was pared by 4 bases and J by 7 bases, with 23 bases between. CDR3 DNA sequence: TGTGCCAGCAGCCGGGAAACACAGGGTTTACTGCGGACCCAGTACTTC. Its protein is CASSRETQGLLRTQYF.

This clonotype was seen only a few times. The chain links TRBV10-2 to TRBJ2-1, with D possibly TRBD2 on 5 matching bases. The V gene lost 5 bases and the J gene lost 8 bases, with 19 bases spanning the gap. CDR1 and CDR2 (germline): WSHSY, SAAADI. The CDR3 runs 15 residues. The CDR3 coding sequence is TGCGCCAGCAGTACGGTAGCGAGGGTTTTCGATGAGCAGTTCTTC. This gives the protein CASSTVARVFDEQFF.

This clonotype showed up many times. The V gene is TRBV24-1, the J gene TRBJ1-2; 9 bases agree with TRBD1. CDR1 and CDR2 (germline): KGHDR, SFDVKD. The junction had 2 bases not matched to a gene; V was cut back by 3 bases and J by 4 bases. This CDR3 has 14 residues. The CDR3 here is CATSDATGGYGYTF. The CDR3 nucleotides are TGTGCCACCAGTGATGCGACAGGGGGCTATGGCTACACCTTC.

This clonotype was seen at least ten times. The V and J genes are TRBV29-1 and TRBJ2-1; TRBD2 aligns across 7 bases. The germline CDR1 and CDR2 sequences are SQVTM and ANQGSEA. With V trimmed by 2 bases and J by 6 bases, 7 bases remained unmatched. The CDR3 runs 14 residues. CDR3 DNA: TGCAGCGTTGAACCAAGCGGGACTTCCAATGAGCAGTTCTTC. Translating gives CSVEPSGTSNEQFF.

The chain employs TRBV7-3 and TRBJ2-1; TRBD2 agrees at 13 bases. This CDR3 has 16 residues. In germline, CDR1 is SGHTA, CDR2 FQGTGA. Trimming removed 5 bases from V and 7 bases from J; junction bases left unmatched: 8. The CDR3 here is CASSIRPGLAGNEQFF. CDR3 nucleotides: TGTGCCAGCAGCATCCGACCGGGACTAGCGGGAAATGAGCAGTTCTTC.

This clonotype was counted at least ten times. The V gene is TRBV12-3 or TRBV12-4, the J gene TRBJ1-5, with a possible D match to TRBD1 (5 bases). Trimming removed 8 bases at V and 5 bases at J, with 13 bases between. This CDR3 is 13 amino acids long. CDR3 region: CASAKGFYQPQHF. CDR3 bases: TGTGCCAGCGCTAAGGGGTTTTATCAGCCCCAGCATTTT.

There are many counts of this clonotype. This chain uses TRBV5-5 with TRBJ2-7, with 9 bases lining up with TRBD1. Looked up from germline, CDR1 is SGHKS and CDR2 is YYEKEE (reference sequence). J lost 6 bases, V lost 1 base, and 5 bases had no gene match. This CDR3 is built from 14 residues. The CDR3 nucleotides read TGTGCCAGCAGCTTGCGACAGGGGGTTCTCGAGCAGTACTTC. It encodes CASSLRQGVLEQYF.

Many counts were recorded for this clonotype. The V call is TRBV28, the J call TRBJ2-7; maybe TRBD2 (5 bases). The CDR3 is 15 amino acids. V was trimmed by 7 bases and J by 1 base, leaving 17 bases between them. The germline V gene encodes CDR1 MDHEN and CDR2 SYDVKM. The CDR3 DNA follows: TGTGCCAGCATAGAACACCAGTCGGGGTCCTACGAGCAGTACTTC. Translated: CASIEHQSGSYEQYF.

V gene TRBV3-1 combines with J gene TRBJ2-7; maybe TRBD1 (5 bases). The CDR3 runs to 13 residues. Germline loops: CDR1 LGHDT, CDR2 YNNKEL (reference sequence). Trimming stripped 3 bases from V and 6 bases from J, with 12 bases between. CDR3 DNA: TGTGCCAGCAGCCACGACAGAACCTCCGAGCAGTACTTC. As protein: CASSHDRTSEQYF.

This clonotype showed up many times. This sequence joins TRBV28 and TRBJ2-7; 10 nucleotides line up with TRBD2. After removal of 5 bases from V and 4 bases from J, the junction contained 8 bases not matched to a gene. Germline V gives CDR1 MDHEN, CDR2 SYDVKM. The CDR3 spans 15 residues. The CDR3 here is CASSPTSGAAYEQYF. CDR3 DNA: TGTGCCAGCAGTCCTACTAGCGGGGCTGCTTACGAGCAGTACTTC.

This clonotype was observed at least ten times. This chain joins TRBV3-1 and TRBJ2-3; TRBD2 matches 9 bases. Germline V gene lookup returns CDR1 LGHDT and CDR2 YNNKEL (reference sequence). The CDR3 has 15 amino acids. The V and J ends lost 6 bases and 5 bases, in that order; junction bases with no gene match: 9. CDR3: CASSLAGDPGDTQYF. The CDR3 DNA reads as TGTGCCAGCAGTTTAGCGGGAGACCCCGGAGATACGCAGTATTTT.

This clonotype was detected many times. The V and J genes are TRBV28 and TRBJ1-2, with TRBD1 matching over 11 bases. Germline assignment: CDR1 MDHEN and CDR2 SYDVKM. There are 18 residues in the CDR3. The ends lost 4 bases at V and 0 bases at J; junction bases unmatched: 10. The CDR3 bases are TGTGCCAGCAGTTCTCCTTGGACAGGGGGCCGTACTAACTATGGCTACACCTTC. Protein: CASSSPWTGGRTNYGYTF.

At least ten counts were recorded for this clonotype. The CDR3 spells CASSGLAGVYEQYF. The CDR3 DNA follows: TGTGCCAGCAGTGGACTAGCGGGAGTCTACGAGCAGTACTTC. V usage is TRBV2 and J usage is TRBJ2-7, with 12 bases matching TRBD2. CDR3 length equals 14 residues. V lost 4 bases, J lost 3 bases, and 1 base stayed unmatched. Germline V gene lookup returns CDR1 SNHLY and CDR2 FYNNEI.

The chain combines TRBV20-1 with TRBJ1-5; D is uncertain. The V end was cut by 1 base, the J end by 1 base, with 20 bases between. Germline lookup yields CDR1 DFQATT and CDR2 SNEGSKA (reference sequence). The CDR3 runs to 18 residues. The DNA of the CDR3 is TGCAGTGCTAGAGCCATCGGGGTTGGAGGGATCAGCAATCAGCCCCAGCATTTT. It encodes CSARAIGVGGISNQPQHF.

J is TRBJ2-2 and V is TRBV6-1, with D possibly matching TRBD1 (5 bases). V lost 5 bases and J 1 base, leaving 14 bases between the germline ends. The CDR3 sequence is 16 residues long. Germline-derived CDR1 and CDR2 are MNHNS and SASEGT. The CDR3 nucleotides read TGTGCCAGCAGTTTACCAGCCGACAGGAACACCGGGGAGCTGTTTTTT. Its translation: CASSLPADRNTGELFF.

This clonotype was seen ten or more times. The chain carries TRBV7-2 and TRBJ2-5, with TRBD2 matching over 9 bases. This CDR3 contains 15 residues. CDR1 is SGHTA, CDR2 FQGNSA, per germline. V dropped 5 bases and J dropped 2; count of bases not matched to a gene: 6. The CDR3 DNA follows: TGTGCCAGCAGCCAAAGACTAGCGGATCAAGAGACCCAGTACTTC. Residues: CASSQRLADQETQYF.

This clonotype showed up just a few times. The V call is TRBV29-1, the J call TRBJ2-2; TRBD2 agrees at 10 bases. V was clipped by 6 bases and J by 6 bases; unmatched bases: 13. The CDR3 spans 16 residues. CDR1 is SQVTM and CDR2 is ANQGSEA in the germline V gene. CDR3 amino acids: CSVTSSGSGLSGELFF. For the CDR3, the DNA is TGCAGCGTGACCTCTAGCGGGAGTGGATTATCCGGGGAGCTGTTTTTT.